These T cell receptor beta chains were read from a single sample in a study of early T cells in non-severe SARS-CoV-2 infection. TCRdb redid the calling of the 5' RACE reads with MiXCR, one entry per CDR3 protein. This sample has about 92,000 distinct CDR3 sequences; approximately 14% occur once, and the top ten carry roughly 7%. Sequenced material: whole blood. These receptors all stem from an adult who was a healthcare worker with PCR-confirmed SARS-CoV-2 infection or an uninfected control (not recorded which). Both conserved end residues are part of each CDR3. D genes are given only for firm matches. Size values are once, few and many counts, or a class for expanded clones, and some rows have none.

cdr3_nt: TGTGCCAGCGCTTGGGGAGATACGCAGTATTTT
cdr3_aa: CASAWGDTQYF
j_call: TRBJ2-3
clone_size: few
v_call: TRBV27
d_call: NA

cdr3_nt: TGTGCCAGCAGCTGGGACCCCCTGGCTGACGAGCAGTACTTC
cdr3_aa: CASSWDPLADEQYF
j_call: TRBJ2-7
clone_size: few
v_call: TRBV6-5
d_call: NA

cdr3_nt: TGCGCCAGCAGGGCTAGCGGGAGTTCGGCCACCGGGGAGCTGTTTTTT
cdr3_aa: CASRASGSSATGELFF
j_call: TRBJ2-2
clone_size: NA
v_call: TRBV10-1
d_call: TRBD2

cdr3_nt: TGTGCCAGCAGCCTCCTAGCGGGAGGGCCTGGTGGTTCAAATGAGCAGTTCTTC
cdr3_aa: CASSLLAGGPGGSNEQFF
j_call: TRBJ2-1
clone_size: few
v_call: TRBV7-7
d_call: TRBD2

cdr3_nt: TGCAGCGTTGTAGGGTCGGGGACTAAGAATGAGCAGTTCTTC
cdr3_aa: CSVVGSGTKNEQFF
j_call: TRBJ2-1
clone_size: few
v_call: TRBV29-1
d_call: TRBD2

cdr3_nt: TGCGCCAGCAGCTTGATAAGGCCCTCGCGGACAGGGGGTGGCTACACCTTC
cdr3_aa: CASSLIRPSRTGGGYTF
j_call: TRBJ1-2
clone_size: few
v_call: TRBV5-1
d_call: TRBD1

cdr3_nt: TGCAGTGCTAGAGTTAGGCGGCTAGCGGGCTACAATGAGCAGTTCTTC
cdr3_aa: CSARVRRLAGYNEQFF
j_call: TRBJ2-1
clone_size: many
v_call: TRBV20-1
d_call: TRBD2

cdr3_nt: TGTGCCAGCAGCTTAGACCCCGGATCGGAGGGCTACACCTTC
cdr3_aa: CASSLDPGSEGYTF
j_call: TRBJ1-2
clone_size: many
v_call: TRBV11-2
d_call: NA

cdr3_nt: TGTGCCAGCAGCTTAATAGGATCGATCACTGAAGCTTTCTTT
cdr3_aa: CASSLIGSITEAFF
j_call: TRBJ1-1
clone_size: few
v_call: TRBV7-9
d_call: NA

cdr3_nt: TGTGCCAGCAGAGCCGTGGCTAGCGGGAGTGATACGCAGTATTTT
cdr3_aa: CASRAVASGSDTQYF
j_call: TRBJ2-3
clone_size: NA
v_call: TRBV28
d_call: TRBD2

cdr3_nt: TGTGCCAGCAGCTGGGGGCCGGACAAAAACATTCAGTACTTC
cdr3_aa: CASSWGPDKNIQYF
j_call: TRBJ2-4
clone_size: few
v_call: TRBV7-9
d_call: NA

cdr3_nt: TGTGCCAGCAGTGAGCTGGGGGGCTCCTACGAGCAGTACTTC
cdr3_aa: CASSELGGSYEQYF
j_call: TRBJ2-7
clone_size: few
v_call: TRBV25-1
d_call: NA

cdr3_nt: TGTGCCAGCAGCACAAGGCCTGTAGGCTACGAGCAGTACTTC
cdr3_aa: CASSTRPVGYEQYF
j_call: TRBJ2-7
clone_size: NA
v_call: TRBV27
d_call: NA

cdr3_nt: TGTGCCAGCAGTTTCGGGACAGGGAACGAGCAGTACTTC
cdr3_aa: CASSFGTGNEQYF
j_call: TRBJ2-7
clone_size: NA
v_call: TRBV27
d_call: TRBD1

cdr3_nt: TGCAGCGGCCCCGGGACAGGGACCAATGAGCAGTTCTTC
cdr3_aa: CSGPGTGTNEQFF
j_call: TRBJ2-1
clone_size: few
v_call: TRBV29-1
d_call: TRBD1

cdr3_nt: TGCAGTGCTAGAGTGTTCCGGGACTACCAAGAGACCCAGTACTTC
cdr3_aa: CSARVFRDYQETQYF
j_call: TRBJ2-5
clone_size: few
v_call: TRBV20-1
d_call: NA

cdr3_nt: TGCAGTGCGACCATAAACATGAGGGGGCCCCAGCATTTT
cdr3_aa: CSATINMRGPQHF
j_call: TRBJ1-5
clone_size: few
v_call: TRBV20-1
d_call: NA

cdr3_nt: TGTGCCAGCAGTTTTCCGAGCATGAACACTGAAGCTTTCTTT
cdr3_aa: CASSFPSMNTEAFF
j_call: TRBJ1-1
clone_size: few
v_call: TRBV12-3/TRBV12-4
d_call: NA

cdr3_nt: TGTGCCACCAGGTCATCCGGAGATAATTCACCCCTCCACTTT
cdr3_aa: CATRSSGDNSPLHF
j_call: TRBJ1-6
clone_size: few
v_call: TRBV15
d_call: NA

cdr3_nt: TGCAGCGCTGGACAGGGCGCAAACACTGAAGCTTTCTTT
cdr3_aa: CSAGQGANTEAFF
j_call: TRBJ1-1
clone_size: NA
v_call: TRBV29-1
d_call: TRBD1

cdr3_nt: TGCAGTGCCACGACGGGAGGAGTCCACGAGCAGTACTTC
cdr3_aa: CSATTGGVHEQYF
j_call: TRBJ2-7
clone_size: NA
v_call: TRBV20-1
d_call: TRBD2

cdr3_nt: TGTGCCAGCAGTTTAGCGGGAGAGGTCTCCTACGAGCAGTACTTC
cdr3_aa: CASSLAGEVSYEQYF
j_call: TRBJ2-7
clone_size: few
v_call: TRBV7-2
d_call: TRBD2

cdr3_nt: TGTGCCAGCAGCCCTAGGACTAGCAGGAATGAGCAGTTCTTC
cdr3_aa: CASSPRTSRNEQFF
j_call: TRBJ2-1
clone_size: NA
v_call: TRBV13
d_call: TRBD2

cdr3_nt: TGTGCCAGCAGCTTAAAGGGCGGCTATCAGCCCCAGCATTTT
cdr3_aa: CASSLKGGYQPQHF
j_call: TRBJ1-5
clone_size: NA
v_call: TRBV7-8
d_call: NA

cdr3_nt: TGTGCCAGCAGTTTACGCTCGCACTCCTTCAATGAGCAGTTCTTC
cdr3_aa: CASSLRSHSFNEQFF
j_call: TRBJ2-1
clone_size: NA
v_call: TRBV7-8
d_call: NA

cdr3_nt: TGTGCCAGCTCACCACCGAGCCCCTCTGGAAACACCATATATTTT
cdr3_aa: CASSPPSPSGNTIYF
j_call: TRBJ1-3
clone_size: NA
v_call: TRBV18
d_call: NA

cdr3_nt: TGTGCCTCCGGGGGCTATGGAAACACCATATATTTT
cdr3_aa: CASGGYGNTIYF
j_call: TRBJ1-3
clone_size: many
v_call: TRBV11-2
d_call: NA

cdr3_nt: TGTGCCAGCTCCTCCGGGACAGGGTACAAGCCCCAGCATTTT
cdr3_aa: CASSSGTGYKPQHF
j_call: TRBJ1-5
clone_size: many
v_call: TRBV19
d_call: TRBD1

cdr3_nt: TGTGCCAGCAGAGCGGGAGGGCCTGGGGAGCAGTACTTC
cdr3_aa: CASRAGGPGEQYF
j_call: TRBJ2-7
clone_size: few
v_call: TRBV28
d_call: TRBD2

cdr3_nt: TGTGCCAGCAGCCTCCGGGACCTGGCGAACACCGGGGAGCTGTTTTTT
cdr3_aa: CASSLRDLANTGELFF
j_call: TRBJ2-2
clone_size: many
v_call: TRBV3-1
d_call: NA

cdr3_nt: TGTGCCAGCAGCCGTAGCGGACAGGGCTCCACTGAAGCTTTCTTT
cdr3_aa: CASSRSGQGSTEAFF
j_call: TRBJ1-1
clone_size: NA
v_call: TRBV11-2
d_call: TRBD1

cdr3_nt: TGTGCCAGCAGCCAAGTCGGGGTAATCTACGAGCAGTACTTC
cdr3_aa: CASSQVGVIYEQYF
j_call: TRBJ2-7
clone_size: few
v_call: TRBV3-1
d_call: NA

cdr3_nt: TGTGCCAGCAGTGACGGGGTTAGCTGGAGCAATCAGCCCCAGCATTTT
cdr3_aa: CASSDGVSWSNQPQHF
j_call: TRBJ1-5
clone_size: few
v_call: TRBV28
d_call: NA

cdr3_nt: TGCGCCAGCAGCTTGGGAGGAGGTTATGGCTACACCTTC
cdr3_aa: CASSLGGGYGYTF
j_call: TRBJ1-2
clone_size: NA
v_call: TRBV5-1
d_call: NA

cdr3_nt: TGCGCCAGCAGCCTCAGCGTAATGTCGATTGAGTATGGCTACACCTTC
cdr3_aa: CASSLSVMSIEYGYTF
j_call: TRBJ1-2
clone_size: few
v_call: TRBV4-1
d_call: NA

cdr3_nt: TGTGCCAGCAAACCGACAGGGTTCGATGAGCAGTTCTTC
cdr3_aa: CASKPTGFDEQFF
j_call: TRBJ2-1
clone_size: NA
v_call: TRBV27
d_call: TRBD1

cdr3_nt: TGTGCCAGCAGCTTAGACACCAGGAATACCTACGAGCAGTACTTC
cdr3_aa: CASSLDTRNTYEQYF
j_call: TRBJ2-7
clone_size: few
v_call: TRBV7-6
d_call: NA

cdr3_nt: TGTGCCAGCAGTCCCGTATCCTCCTCCTACAATGAGCAGTTCTTC
cdr3_aa: CASSPVSSSYNEQFF
j_call: TRBJ2-1
clone_size: many
v_call: TRBV6-5
d_call: NA

cdr3_nt: TGCAGCGCTCTGAAAGGAAACACCATATATTTT
cdr3_aa: CSALKGNTIYF
j_call: TRBJ1-3
clone_size: NA
v_call: TRBV29-1
d_call: NA

cdr3_nt: TGTGCCAGCAGTTTAGGGGATAACTCCTACAATGAGCAGTTCTTC
cdr3_aa: CASSLGDNSYNEQFF
j_call: TRBJ2-1
clone_size: NA
v_call: TRBV27
d_call: NA

cdr3_nt: TGTGCCAGCAGTTACTCCCCGGGAGGGGCGAACACTGAAGCTTTCTTT
cdr3_aa: CASSYSPGGANTEAFF
j_call: TRBJ1-1
clone_size: NA
v_call: TRBV6-5
d_call: NA

cdr3_nt: TGTGCCAGTAGTTTCAGTCGAGCCCCCGGGGAGCTGTTTTTT
cdr3_aa: CASSFSRAPGELFF
j_call: TRBJ2-2
clone_size: few
v_call: TRBV19
d_call: NA

cdr3_nt: TGTGCCAGCAGTTTATCTCACGGAGAGACCCAGTACTTC
cdr3_aa: CASSLSHGETQYF
j_call: TRBJ2-5
clone_size: few
v_call: TRBV12-3/TRBV12-4
d_call: NA

cdr3_nt: TGCAGTGCTCACACGCCCTCATCGGCTGGGGAGACCCAGTACTTC
cdr3_aa: CSAHTPSSAGETQYF
j_call: TRBJ2-5
clone_size: NA
v_call: TRBV20-1
d_call: NA

cdr3_nt: TGTGCCAGCACCCCTTCGAGGGCGTCCTACAATGAGCAGTTCTTC
cdr3_aa: CASTPSRASYNEQFF
j_call: TRBJ2-1
clone_size: NA
v_call: TRBV3-1
d_call: NA

cdr3_nt: TGTGCCAGCAGCTTGAGTTTGACGGAACAAGAGACCCAGTACTTC
cdr3_aa: CASSLSLTEQETQYF
j_call: TRBJ2-5
clone_size: many
v_call: TRBV11-1
d_call: NA

cdr3_nt: TGCGCCCCGATTGGGACTAATCAGCCCCAGCATTTT
cdr3_aa: CAPIGTNQPQHF
j_call: TRBJ1-5
clone_size: NA
v_call: TRBV5-1
d_call: NA

cdr3_nt: TGTGCCAGCAGGGACAGGGTCTATGGCTACACCTTC
cdr3_aa: CASRDRVYGYTF
j_call: TRBJ1-2
clone_size: NA
v_call: TRBV9
d_call: TRBD1

cdr3_nt: TGCAGCGTAAAACAGGGGGCTGTTGCTGAAGCTTTCTTT
cdr3_aa: CSVKQGAVAEAFF
j_call: TRBJ1-1
clone_size: NA
v_call: TRBV29-1
d_call: TRBD1

cdr3_nt: TGTGCCAGCAGTCTAAGAAAGGGTTCCTCCTACAATGAGCAGTTCTTC
cdr3_aa: CASSLRKGSSYNEQFF
j_call: TRBJ2-1
clone_size: NA
v_call: TRBV28
d_call: NA

cdr3_nt: TGCAGTGCTAGTATCAGAGATACCACCTACGAGCAGTACTTC
cdr3_aa: CSASIRDTTYEQYF
j_call: TRBJ2-7
clone_size: few
v_call: TRBV20-1
d_call: NA

cdr3_nt: TGCGCCAGCAGTCCTACAGGGTTGGGCAATCAGCCCCAGCATTTT
cdr3_aa: CASSPTGLGNQPQHF
j_call: TRBJ1-5
clone_size: NA
v_call: TRBV5-1
d_call: NA

cdr3_nt: TGTGCCAGTAGTATACGACGCGCGTTGACGCAGTATTTT
cdr3_aa: CASSIRRALTQYF
j_call: TRBJ2-3
clone_size: NA
v_call: TRBV19
d_call: NA

cdr3_nt: TGCGCCAGCAGTGAGTCGACGGGGGCGAACACTGAAGCTTTCTTT
cdr3_aa: CASSESTGANTEAFF
j_call: TRBJ1-1
clone_size: NA
v_call: TRBV10-1
d_call: NA

cdr3_nt: TGTGCCAGCACCACGTCAGGGGTCTCCTACGAGCAGTACTTC
cdr3_aa: CASTTSGVSYEQYF
j_call: TRBJ2-7
clone_size: NA
v_call: TRBV3-1
d_call: NA

cdr3_nt: TGTGCCAGCAGTTACCATGGACTAGCGGGAGGGCCAGATACGCAGTATTTT
cdr3_aa: CASSYHGLAGGPDTQYF
j_call: TRBJ2-3
clone_size: few
v_call: TRBV6-6
d_call: TRBD2

cdr3_nt: TGTGCCAGCAGTTATAGGGGAAATGAGCAGTTCTTC
cdr3_aa: CASSYRGNEQFF
j_call: TRBJ2-1
clone_size: NA
v_call: TRBV6-5
d_call: NA